This T cell receptor (beta chain) was profiled in a study of blood T cell repertoires in COVID-19. Authors' processing steps: Reference gene primer amplification gave estimated nucleated cell counts. This table comes from immunoSEQ multiplex PCR, and its TCRdb copy is limited to in-frame clones, with some not included. V, J and clone size derive from that table, while D and trimming were established from the DNA sequence. Of roughly 71,000 clones detected, 86% appear once; the ten largest clones hold roughly 2%. J lost 4 bases, V lost 3 bases, and 2 bases had no gene match. Germline V gives CDR1 LGHDT, CDR2 YNNKEL (reference sequence). The CDR3 sequence is 15 residues long.

The specimen sequenced was peripheral blood. The source is a man younger than 45 with acute or convalescent COVID-19. The V and J genes are TRBV3-1 (or the pseudogene TRBV3-2) and TRBJ2-1; TRBD2 matches at 11 bases. The CDR3 reads CASSHSGGGYNEQFF. The CDR3 nucleotides read TGTGCCAGCAGCCATAGCGGGGGGGGATACAATGAGCAGTTCTTC.